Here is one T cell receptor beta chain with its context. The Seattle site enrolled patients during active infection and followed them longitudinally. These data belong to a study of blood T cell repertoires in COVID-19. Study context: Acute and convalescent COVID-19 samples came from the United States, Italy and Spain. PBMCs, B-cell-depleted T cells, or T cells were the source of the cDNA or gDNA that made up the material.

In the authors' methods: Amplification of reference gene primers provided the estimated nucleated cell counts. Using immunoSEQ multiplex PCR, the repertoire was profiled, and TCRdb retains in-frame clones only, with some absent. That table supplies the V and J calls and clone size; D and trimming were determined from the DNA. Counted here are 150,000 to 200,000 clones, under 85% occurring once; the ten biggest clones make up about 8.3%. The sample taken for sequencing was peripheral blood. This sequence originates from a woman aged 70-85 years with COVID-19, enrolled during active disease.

CDR3 in amino acids: CASSQVPRDTATNEKLFF. CDR3 DNA: TGCGCCAGCAGCCAAGTACCACGGGACACTGCAACTAATGAAAAACTGTTTTTT. This chain connects TRBV4-3 to TRBJ1-4, with D possibly TRBD1 on 6 matching bases. Germline CDR1 reads LGHNA; CDR2 reads YSLEER. The CDR3 runs 18 residues. The germline V and J ends were trimmed by 1 base and 0 bases, with 15 bases remaining between them.